Below are 21 T cell receptor beta chains sequenced from a single sample in a study of blood T cell repertoires in COVID-19. Libraries were prepared by immunoSEQ multiplex PCR; TCRdb keeps only in-frame clonotypes and omits some of them. The sample carries 130,000 to 150,000 clones, 78% recorded once. Sequencing was carried out using peripheral blood. Every receptor here comes from an older woman with acute or convalescent COVID-19.

The rearrangement joins TRBV10-3 to TRBJ1-5; 10 nucleotides agree with TRBD1. Germline CDR1 and CDR2: ENHRY and SYGVKD. J lost 2 bases, V lost 8 bases, and 24 bases had no gene match. This CDR3 has 21 residues. The CDR3 nucleotides are TGTGCCATCCACCTTCAATCATGGGTCCCGGGACAGGGGTTCGGCAATCAGCCCCAGCATTTT. It is translated as CAIHLQSWVPGQGFGNQPQHF.

The rearrangement joins TRBV10-3 to TRBJ2-2; TRBD2 aligns across 8 bases. V shed 0 bases and J 4 bases; nucleotides not matched to a gene: 4. CDR1 and CDR2 (germline): ENHRY, SYGVKD. The CDR3 spans 16 residues. CDR3 sequence: CAISESRLAGTGELFF. For the CDR3, the DNA is TGTGCCATCAGTGAGTCGCGGCTAGCGGGCACCGGGGAGCTGTTTTTT.

The V gene is TRBV15, the J gene TRBJ2-1; 7 positions match TRBD2. This CDR3 has 17 amino acids. J was trimmed by 5 bases and V by 0 bases; bases with no gene match: 10. CDR1 is LNHNV and CDR2 is YYDKDF in the germline V gene (reference sequence). CDR3 in DNA: TGTGCCACCAGCAGAGATTTAGGGCTAGCGGAAAACAATGAGCAGTTCTTC. Translation: CATSRDLGLAENNEQFF.

The rearrangement links TRBV12-3 or TRBV12-4 to TRBJ2-2; D remains unclear. Trimming shortened V by 4 bases and J by 7 bases, and 10 bases separated the two germline ends. CDR3 length: 13 residues. The CDR3 loop is CASSSVGRGELFF. The DNA of the CDR3 is TGTGCCAGCAGTTCCGTTGGGCGCGGGGAGCTGTTTTTT.

V usage is TRBV7-8 and J usage is TRBJ1-2; D gene unclear. Germline V gene sequence: CDR1 SGHVS, CDR2 FQNEAQ. Trimming removed 1 base from V and 8 bases from J, with 8 bases in between. CDR3 length equals 12 residues. CDR3 DNA: TGTGCCAGCAGCTTAGAGAGAGAGGGCTACACCTTC. Protein sequence: CASSLEREGYTF.

The J gene is TRBJ2-7, the V gene TRBV5-6, with TRBD1 matching over 7 bases. J lost 2 bases, V lost 0 bases, and 5 bases had no gene match. The CDR3 is 15 residues long. Germline V gene sequence: CDR1 SGHDT, CDR2 YYEEEE. The chain's CDR3 is CASSLAGQIAYEQYF. The DNA of the CDR3 is TGTGCCAGCAGCTTGGCGGGACAGATAGCCTACGAGCAGTACTTC.

This sequence joins TRBV19 and TRBJ2-4; D remains unclear. Germline-derived CDR1 and CDR2 are LNHDA and SQIVND (reference sequence). CDR3 length equals 16 residues. V gave up 5 bases and J gave up 2 bases, with 16 bases separating them. CDR3 sequence: CASSHRAFLTKNIQYF. DNA for the CDR3: TGTGCCAGTAGTCACAGAGCCTTTCTTACCAAAAACATTCAGTACTTC.

The rearrangement joins TRBV6-5 to TRBJ1-1, with D uncertain. The V gene lost 6 bases and the J gene lost 11 bases, with 19 bases spanning the gap. The CDR3 extends over 13 amino acids. CDR1 and CDR2 (germline): MNHEY, SVGAGI. The CDR3 reads CASRNFAGLIAFF. CDR3 coding DNA: TGTGCCAGCAGGAACTTCGCGGGTTTAATCGCTTTCTTT.

The rearrangement uses TRBV2 and TRBJ1-5, with 7 nucleotides matching TRBD1. There are 15 residues in the CDR3. From germline, CDR1 is SNHLY and CDR2 FYNNEI. J was trimmed by 5 bases and V by 0 bases; bases with no gene match: 4. The CDR3: CASSEALTGDQPQHF. CDR3 sequence (DNA): TGTGCCAGCAGTGAAGCGCTTACAGGGGATCAGCCCCAGCATTTT.

The V gene is TRBV7-3, the J gene TRBJ1-1; D is undetermined. CDR1 and CDR2 from the germline V gene are SGHTA and FQGTGA. The CDR3 is 13 amino acids. V lost 8 bases to trimming and J lost 1 base, with 11 bases between them. CDR3 loop: CASSFEGNTEAFF. DNA for the CDR3: TGTGCCAGCTCCTTTGAGGGGAACACTGAAGCTTTCTTT.

This chain links TRBV27 with TRBJ2-7; a weak D match, TRBD2 (5 bases). This CDR3 comprises 11 residues. V lost 2 bases and J 6 bases, leaving 5 bases between the germline ends. The germline gives CDR1 MNHEY, CDR2 SMNVEV (reference sequence). CDR3 sequence (DNA): TGTGCCAGCAGTTTAGGAGGCGAGCAGTACTTC. This encodes CASSLGGEQYF.

The chain recombines TRBV6-5 with TRBJ2-7; 7 bases line up with TRBD1. Germline CDR1 reads MNHEY; CDR2 reads SVGAGI. The CDR3 length is 13 residues. The trim removed 7 bases at V and 3 bases at J, leaving 6 bases unmatched. This CDR3 is CASKRTGLYEQYF. As DNA, the CDR3 is TGTGCCAGCAAACGGACAGGCCTCTACGAGCAGTACTTC.

V usage is TRBV5-1 and J usage is TRBJ2-6, with D perhaps TRBD2 (5 bases). Germline CDR1 is SGHRS and CDR2 is YFSETQ. V shed 10 bases and J shed 4 bases, with 27 bases lying between them. This CDR3 is 18 amino acids long. The CDR3: CASTPVLGSIGGANVLTF. The CDR3 DNA reads as TGCGCCTCAACCCCGGTACTAGGAAGTATTGGAGGGGCCAACGTCCTGACTTTC.

This chain uses TRBV12-5 with TRBJ2-2; D possibly corresponds to TRBD2 (6 bases). Trimming removed 10 bases at V and 1 base at J, with 13 bases between. CDR3 length equals 14 residues. Germline assignment: CDR1 LGHNT and CDR2 FRNRAP. For the CDR3, the DNA is TGTGCTACCGCCGGGACTCTGAACACCGGGGAGCTGTTTTTT. It yields the protein CATAGTLNTGELFF.

This clone appeared a single time. The chain recombines TRBV28 with TRBJ2-7; 16 nucleotides line up with TRBD2. Looked up from germline, CDR1 is MDHEN and CDR2 is SYDVKM. J gave up 1 base and V 6 bases, and 9 bases lay outside the gene matches. The CDR3 is 18 amino acids. CDR3 nucleotide sequence: TGTGCCAGCAGCTCGGGACTAGCGGGAGGGAGAAAGTCCTACGAGCAGTACTTC. This encodes CASSSGLAGGRKSYEQYF.

The chain is built from TRBV9 and TRBJ2-3; 7 bases are shared with TRBD2. CDR1 SGDLS and CDR2 YYNGEE come from the germline V gene. The CDR3 length is 13 residues. The V and J ends lost 4 bases and 9 bases, in that order; junction bases with no gene match: 8. CDR3 in amino acids: CASSPRLAETQYF. CDR3 sequence (DNA): TGTGCCAGCAGCCCACGACTAGCCGAGACGCAGTATTTT.

The chain combines TRBV5-1 with TRBJ2-3; 8 bases line up with TRBD2. V gave up 5 bases and J gave up 1 base; unmatched junction bases: 6. CDR3 length: 15 amino acids. Looked up from germline, CDR1 is SGHRS and CDR2 is YFSETQ. CDR3 sequence reads: CASSGTSYGTDTQYF. The CDR3 DNA reads as TGCGCCAGCAGTGGGACTAGTTACGGCACAGATACGCAGTATTTT.

J is TRBJ1-1 and V is TRBV5-1; TRBD1 matches at 9 bases. Germline CDR1 and CDR2: SGHRS and YFSETQ. The length of the CDR3 is 16 residues. V was clipped by 2 bases and J by 4 bases; unmatched bases: 9. In nucleotides, the CDR3 is TGCGCCAGCAGCTTCCTTACGGGACAGGGAGGCACTGAAGCTTTCTTT. Translation: CASSFLTGQGGTEAFF.

This clone was detected a few times. The chain recombines TRBV11-2 with TRBJ1-1, with 8 bases aligning to TRBD1. CDR1 and CDR2 from the germline V gene are SGHAT and FQNNGV. The CDR3 spans 15 residues. V gave up 4 bases and J gave up 2 bases; unmatched junction bases: 6. CDR3 amino acids: CASSSGTGVNTEAFF. The CDR3 nucleotides read TGTGCCAGCAGCTCCGGGACAGGTGTTAACACTGAAGCTTTCTTT.

A word on this clone: Other DNA sequences in this sample translate to the same CDR3. The rearrangement uses TRBV29-1 and TRBJ2-1; 10 bases are a match to TRBD2. With V trimmed by 4 bases and J by 3 bases, 3 bases remained unmatched. This CDR3 comprises 14 residues. In germline, CDR1 is SQVTM, CDR2 ANQGSEA. The CDR3 loop is CSVGTSGFYNEQFF. CDR3 DNA: TGCAGCGTTGGGACTAGCGGTTTCTACAATGAGCAGTTCTTC.

The gene calls are TRBV5-1 and TRBJ2-5; TRBD2 aligns across 9 bases. The CDR3 contains 13 residues. Germline V gene data show CDR1 as SGHRS and CDR2 as YFSETQ. The trim removed 3 bases at V and 5 bases at J, leaving 2 bases unmatched. DNA for the CDR3: TGCGCCAGCAGCTATAGCGGGAGCGAGACCCAGTACTTC. This translates into CASSYSGSETQYF.